A single sample is the source of the 25 T cell receptor beta chains below, sequenced in a study of blood T cell repertoires in COVID-19. The table came from immunoSEQ multiplex PCR; TCRdb's copy has only in-frame clones and leaves some out. Here the sample spans around 230,000 clones, about nine tenths being singletons. Source material: PBMCs or T cells enriched from blood (not recorded which). Receptors originate from a woman in her thirties or forties with acute COVID-19.

The chain links TRBV30 to TRBJ1-1, with a tentative D call TRBD1 (5 bases). V was shortened by 0 bases and J by 2 bases, with 10 bases between the two germline ends. There are 14 residues in the CDR3. CDR1 is GTSNPN and CDR2 is SVGIG in the germline V gene (reference sequence). CDR3 loop: CAWSVSRENTEAFF. In DNA, the CDR3 is TGTGCCTGGAGTGTATCCAGGGAAAACACTGAAGCTTTCTTT.

The chain carries TRBV12-3 or TRBV12-4 and TRBJ1-5; TRBD1 might be the D (5 bases). The V end was cut by 3 bases, the J end by 9 bases, with 12 bases between. The CDR3 consists of 13 residues. The CDR3 region is CASSLKGEGPQHF. The CDR3 DNA reads TGTGCCAGCAGTTTGAAAGGGGAAGGGCCCCAGCATTTT.

This chain links TRBV7-2 with TRBJ1-2; D might be TRBD1 (5 bases). V dropped 5 bases and J dropped 5 bases, with 9 bases sitting between them. The CDR3 loop spans 12 amino acids. Looked up from germline, CDR1 is SGHTA and CDR2 is FQGNSA. For the CDR3, the DNA is TGTGCCAGCAGCAAAGGGGAATATGGCTACACCTTC. Its translation is CASSKGEYGYTF.

V and J are TRBV24-1 and TRBJ2-2; 9 bases map to TRBD2. V shed 5 bases and J 1 base; nucleotides not matched to a gene: 7. Germline CDR1 reads KGHDR; CDR2 reads SFDVKD. CDR3 length: 17 amino acids. The CDR3 coding sequence is TGTGCCACCAGTGGGTTGGGACTAGCAGAGAACACCGGGGAGCTGTTTTTT. Amino acid sequence: CATSGLGLAENTGELFF.

The chain combines TRBV21-1 with TRBJ2-1; TRBD2 is the table's D call and was not checked against the DNA. TRBV21-1 is described as a pseudogene. This CDR3 has 18 amino acids. The CDR3 protein is CASSKAGFGGSSYNEQFF. In DNA, the CDR3 is TGTGCCAGCAGCAAAGCGGGGTTCGGGGGAAGCTCCTACAATGAGCAGTTCTTC.

The V call is TRBV19, the J call TRBJ1-1, with D unclear. Trimming removed 2 bases from V and 0 bases from J, with 4 bases in between. Looked up from germline, CDR1 is LNHDA and CDR2 is SQIVND (reference sequence). This CDR3 is 13 amino acids long. The CDR3 loop is CASSISVNTEAFF. DNA for the CDR3: TGTGCCAGTAGTATATCTGTGAACACTGAAGCTTTCTTT.

The CDR3 bases are TGTGCCAGTAGTATAGATCTTATCACTGAAGCTTTCTTT. Its translation: CASSIDLITEAFF. The chain couples TRBV19 to TRBJ1-1; D is ambiguous. The V end lost 0 bases, the J end lost 4 bases, and 6 bases lay between the germline ends. CDR1 is LNHDA and CDR2 is SQIVND in the germline V gene (reference sequence). The CDR3 covers 13 residues.

The chain employs TRBV19 and TRBJ1-5; D perhaps matches TRBD1 (6 bases). The V and J ends lost 2 bases and 2 bases respectively, with 19 bases between them. CDR3 length: 18 residues. The V gene's germline CDR1 is LNHDA and CDR2 SQIVND (reference sequence). The DNA for the CDR3 is TGTGCCAGTAGTATATTGCCAGGGGACCAACCACGCAATCAGCCCCAGCATTTT. Translated: CASSILPGDQPRNQPQHF.

V and J are TRBV27 and TRBJ1-5; 8 bases align to TRBD1. This CDR3 is 15 amino acids long. Germline V gene sequence: CDR1 MNHEY, CDR2 SMNVEV (reference sequence). V shed 4 bases and J 6 bases; nucleotides not matched to a gene: 8. Here the CDR3 reads CASSYRGSLAQPQHF. The CDR3 coding sequence is TGTGCCAGCAGTTACAGGGGGTCCCTCGCTCAGCCCCAGCATTTT.

The chain has TRBV10-3 and TRBJ2-1, with 8 positions matching TRBD2. Germline V gene sequence: CDR1 ENHRY, CDR2 SYGVKD. The CDR3 is made up of 16 amino acids. V shed 3 bases and J 3 bases; nucleotides not matched to a gene: 7. The CDR3 reads CAISETSGKRYNEQFF. DNA for the CDR3: TGTGCCATCAGTGAAACTAGCGGAAAACGCTACAATGAGCAGTTCTTC.

The V and J genes are TRBV29-1 and TRBJ1-1, with TRBD1 as a possible D gene (6 bases). The CDR3 consists of 14 residues. Trimming cost V 4 bases and J 3 bases, with 15 bases left between them. Germline lookup yields CDR1 SQVTM and CDR2 ANQGSEA. The CDR3 DNA follows: TGCAGCGTTGGTGCGGGGGCGTGGTACACTGAAGCTTTCTTT. Protein product: CSVGAGAWYTEAFF.

The chain joins TRBV2 to TRBJ2-3; D perhaps matches TRBD2 (6 bases). Germline assignment: CDR1 SNHLY and CDR2 FYNNEI. V was pared by 3 bases and J by 2 bases, with 15 bases between. CDR3 length: 16 residues. The CDR3 bases are TGTGCCAGCAGTGAGTCGACGGGACTCCCCACAGATACGCAGTATTTT. It codes for CASSESTGLPTDTQYF. The full variable domain, in which reference TRBV2 and TRBJ2-3 provide the parts outside the CDR3, is EPEVTQTPSHQVTQMGQEVILRCVPISNHLYFYWYRQILGQKVEFLVSFYNNEISEKSEIFDDQFSVERPDGSNFTLKIRSTKLEDSAMYFCASSESTGLPTDTQYFGPGTRLTVL.

The chain has TRBV3-1 (or the pseudogene TRBV3-2) and TRBJ1-6, with a weak D call TRBD1 (5 bases). CDR3 size: 17 residues. The V gene's germline CDR1 is LGHDT and CDR2 YNNKEL (reference sequence). V was shortened by 0 bases and J by 7 bases, with 16 bases between the two germline ends. The CDR3 loop reads CASSQELAGRMNSPLHF. The CDR3 DNA reads TGTGCCAGCAGCCAAGAATTGGCGGGACGGATGAATTCACCCCTCCACTTT.

This clone has only one observation. The chain joins TRBV5-1 to TRBJ1-2, with D possibly being TRBD1 (5 bases). The V end was cut by 0 bases, the J end by 5 bases, with 20 bases between. CDR3 length equals 17 residues. The germline gives CDR1 SGHRS, CDR2 YFSETQ. CDR3 in amino acids: CASSLGAVTASNYGYTF. The CDR3 nucleotides read TGCGCCAGCAGCTTGGGAGCCGTGACAGCTAGTAATTATGGCTACACCTTC.

The gene calls are TRBV10-2 and TRBJ1-5; no clear D gene. Germline CDR1 and CDR2: WSHSY and SAAADI. The CDR3 contains 14 residues. Trimming took off 6 bases at V and 2 bases at J, with 11 bases between the two ends. The CDR3 protein is CASSLGGRNQPQHF. The DNA for the CDR3 is TGCGCCAGCAGCCTGGGAGGACGCAATCAGCCCCAGCATTTT.

The CDR3 DNA follows: TGTGCCAGCAGCTTTGGACAGGTGAATTCACCCCTCCACTTT. The encoded protein is CASSFGQVNSPLHF. The chain recombines TRBV7-9 with TRBJ1-6; TRBD1 matches 7 bases. CDR1 SEHNR and CDR2 FQNEAQ come from the germline V gene (reference sequence). This CDR3 comprises 14 residues. Unmatched junction bases numbered 3, after V lost 3 bases and J lost 7 bases. The full variable domain, rest sourced from reference TRBV7-9 and TRBJ1-6, is DTGVSQNPRHKITKRGQNVTFRCDPISEHNRLYWYRQTLGQGPEFLTYFQNEAQLEKSRLLSDRFSAERPKGSFSTLEIQRTEQGDSAMYLCASSFGQVNSPLHFGNGTRLTVT.

This chain connects TRBV5-1 to TRBJ1-1, with 8 bases aligning to TRBD1. In germline, CDR1 is SGHRS, CDR2 YFSETQ. The CDR3 consists of 14 residues. V gave up 3 bases and J gave up 7 bases; unmatched junction bases: 8. The CDR3 coding sequence is TGCGCCAGCAGCTCCCAGGGGGCGGGGGTTGAAGCTTTCTTT. Translation gives CASSSQGAGVEAFF.

This clone was picked up one time. The chain joins TRBV24-1 to TRBJ2-2; D might be TRBD1 (5 bases). Germline CDR1 KGHDR, CDR2 SFDVKD. The V end lost 9 bases, the J end lost 6 bases, and 10 bases lay between the germline ends. The CDR3 length is 12 residues. CDR3 nucleotide sequence: TGTGCCACCGGAAAAGGGGCCGGGGAGCTGTTTTTT. Translating gives CATGKGAGELFF.

The chain links TRBV4-1 to TRBJ1-5, with 9 bases identical to TRBD1. The V gene's germline CDR1 is MGHRA and CDR2 YSYEKL. CDR3 length equals 16 residues. V lost 4 bases to trimming and J lost 6 bases; unmatched junction nucleotides: 10. CDR3 residues: CASSPGGGQGIQPQHF. The DNA for the CDR3 is TGCGCCAGCAGCCCAGGTGGGGGACAGGGTATTCAGCCCCAGCATTTT.

V gene TRBV24-1 combines with J gene TRBJ2-3; D not certain. The CDR3 has 14 residues. V shed 4 bases and J shed 5 bases, with 12 bases lying between them. The V gene's germline CDR1 is KGHDR and CDR2 SFDVKD. The chain's CDR3 is CATSESASRDTQYF. CDR3 sequence (DNA): TGTGCCACCAGTGAGTCCGCCTCGCGAGATACGCAGTATTTT.

The chain carries TRBV6-5 and TRBJ1-1, with a tentative D call TRBD1 (5 bases). This CDR3 has 16 amino acids. V lost 4 bases and J lost 0, with 15 bases in between. Germline loops: CDR1 MNHEY, CDR2 SVGAGI. The CDR3 loop is CASSWIGVAMNTEAFF. The CDR3 region has the DNA TGTGCCAGCAGTTGGATAGGGGTGGCTATGAACACTGAAGCTTTCTTT.

As for this clone: Relative to the germline gene, one junction end is altered; a read error may explain this. In nucleotides, the CDR3 is TGTGCCACCAGCTCTGGCAACAGGGAAGAGGGGATTTTT. Protein sequence: CATSSGNREEGIF. V usage is TRBV15 and J usage is TRBJ1-4; D might be TRBD1 (6 bases). Germline CDR1 reads LNHNV; CDR2 reads YYDKDF (reference sequence). The CDR3 contains 13 residues.

This chain joins TRBV19 and TRBJ2-3, with D perhaps TRBD2 (6 bases). This CDR3 has 14 amino acids. V gave up 10 bases and J gave up 4 bases, with 18 bases separating them. Per the germline V gene, CDR1 is LNHDA and CDR2 is SQIVND (reference sequence). The CDR3 loop reads CATYHSGEADTQYF. The CDR3 coding sequence is TGTGCCACATACCATTCTGGGGAGGCAGATACGCAGTATTTT.

The chain is built from TRBV21-1 and TRBJ2-6; TRBD1 reflects the table's D call only, with no check against the DNA. TRBV21-1 represents a pseudogene. There are 17 residues in the CDR3. The CDR3 sequence: CASRHQGALSGANVLTF. As DNA, the CDR3 is TGTGCCAGCCGCCACCAGGGGGCTCTCTCTGGGGCCAACGTCCTGACTTTC.

The chain combines TRBV30 with TRBJ2-3; 10 bases agree with TRBD2. CDR1 and CDR2 from the germline V gene are GTSNPN and SVGIG (reference sequence). With V trimmed by 0 bases and J by 4 bases, 4 bases remained unmatched. The CDR3 covers 15 residues. CDR3 bases: TGTGCCTGGAGTGTACTAGCGGGGTTCGCAGATACGCAGTATTTT. Its translation is CAWSVLAGFADTQYF.